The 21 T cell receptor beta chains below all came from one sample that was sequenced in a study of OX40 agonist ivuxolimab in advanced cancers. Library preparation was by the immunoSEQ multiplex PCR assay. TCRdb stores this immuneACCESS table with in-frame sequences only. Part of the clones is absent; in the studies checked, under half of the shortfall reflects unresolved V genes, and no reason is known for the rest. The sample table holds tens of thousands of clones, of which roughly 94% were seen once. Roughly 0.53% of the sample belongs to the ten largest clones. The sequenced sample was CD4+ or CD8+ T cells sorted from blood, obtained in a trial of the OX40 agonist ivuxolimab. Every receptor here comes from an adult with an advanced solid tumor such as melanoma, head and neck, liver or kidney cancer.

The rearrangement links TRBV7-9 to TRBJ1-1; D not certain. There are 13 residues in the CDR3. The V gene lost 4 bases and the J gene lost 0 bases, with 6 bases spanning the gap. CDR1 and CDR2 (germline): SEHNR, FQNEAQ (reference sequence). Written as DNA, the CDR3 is TGTGCCAGCAGCTGGAACATGAACACTGAAGCTTTCTTT. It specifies CASSWNMNTEAFF.

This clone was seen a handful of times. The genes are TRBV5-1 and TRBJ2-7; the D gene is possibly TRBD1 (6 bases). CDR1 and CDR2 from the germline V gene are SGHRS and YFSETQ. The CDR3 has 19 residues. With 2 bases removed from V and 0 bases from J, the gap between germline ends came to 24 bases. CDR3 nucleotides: TGCGCCAGCAGCTTCGATCCCCCCCGAGGCAGGGGCTTCTCCTACGAGCAGTACTTC. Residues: CASSFDPPRGRGFSYEQYF.

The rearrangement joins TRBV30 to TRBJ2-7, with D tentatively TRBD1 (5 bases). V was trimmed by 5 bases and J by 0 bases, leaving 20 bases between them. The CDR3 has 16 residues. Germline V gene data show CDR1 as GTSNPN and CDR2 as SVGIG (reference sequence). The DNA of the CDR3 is TGTGCCTGGGGGGTTGTAGGGGCAGCGAGCTCCTACGAGCAGTACTTC. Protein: CAWGVVGAASSYEQYF.

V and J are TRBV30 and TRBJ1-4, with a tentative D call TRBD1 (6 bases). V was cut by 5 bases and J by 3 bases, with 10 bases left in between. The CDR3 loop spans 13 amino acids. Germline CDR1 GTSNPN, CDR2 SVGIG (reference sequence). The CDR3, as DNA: TGTGCCTGGGCGGCAGGGGCTAATGAAAAACTGTTTTTT. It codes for CAWAAGANEKLFF.

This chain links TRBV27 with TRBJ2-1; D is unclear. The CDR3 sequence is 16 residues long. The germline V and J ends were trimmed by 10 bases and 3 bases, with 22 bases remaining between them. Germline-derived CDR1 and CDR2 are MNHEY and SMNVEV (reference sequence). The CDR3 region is CATLPLVTGLYNEQFF. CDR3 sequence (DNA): TGTGCCACCCTGCCCCTGGTAACGGGCCTCTACAATGAGCAGTTCTTC.

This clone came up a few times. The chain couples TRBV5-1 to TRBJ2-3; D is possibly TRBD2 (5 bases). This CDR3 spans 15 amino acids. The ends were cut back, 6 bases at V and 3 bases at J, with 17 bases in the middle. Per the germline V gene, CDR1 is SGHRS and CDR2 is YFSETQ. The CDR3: CASKAGTGWTDTQYF. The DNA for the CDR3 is TGCGCCAGCAAAGCCGGAACGGGGTGGACAGATACGCAGTATTTT.

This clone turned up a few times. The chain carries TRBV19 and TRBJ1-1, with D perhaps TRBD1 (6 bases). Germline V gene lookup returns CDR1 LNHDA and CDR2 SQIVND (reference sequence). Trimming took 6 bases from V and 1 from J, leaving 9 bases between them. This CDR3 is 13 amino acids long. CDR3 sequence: CASSLGGNTEAFF. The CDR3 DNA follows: TGTGCCAGTAGCCTAGGGGGGAACACTGAAGCTTTCTTT. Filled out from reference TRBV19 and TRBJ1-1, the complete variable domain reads DGGITQSPKYLFRKEGQNVTLSCEQNLNHDAMYWYRQDPGQGLRLIYYSQIVNDFQKGDIAEGYSVSREKKESFPLTVTSAQKNPTAFYLCASSLGGNTEAFFGQGTRLTVV.

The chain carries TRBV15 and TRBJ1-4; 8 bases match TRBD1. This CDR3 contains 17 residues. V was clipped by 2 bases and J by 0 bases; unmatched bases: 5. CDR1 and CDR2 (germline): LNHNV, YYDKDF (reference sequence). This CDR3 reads CATSRRTGMATNEKLFF. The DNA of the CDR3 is TGTGCCACCAGCAGACGGACAGGGATGGCAACTAATGAAAAACTGTTTTTT.

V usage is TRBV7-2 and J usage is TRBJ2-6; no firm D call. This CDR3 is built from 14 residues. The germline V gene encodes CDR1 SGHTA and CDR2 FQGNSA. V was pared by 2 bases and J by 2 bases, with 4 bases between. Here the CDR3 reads CASSLNTGANVLTF. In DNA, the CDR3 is TGTGCCAGCAGCTTAAACACTGGGGCCAACGTCCTGACTTTC.

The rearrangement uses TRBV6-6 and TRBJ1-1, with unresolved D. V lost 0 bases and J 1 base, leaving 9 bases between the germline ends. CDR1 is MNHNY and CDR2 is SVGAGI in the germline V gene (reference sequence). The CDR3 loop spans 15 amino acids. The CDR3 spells CASSYSQDSNTEAFF. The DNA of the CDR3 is TGTGCCAGCAGTTACTCCCAGGATTCGAACACTGAAGCTTTCTTT.

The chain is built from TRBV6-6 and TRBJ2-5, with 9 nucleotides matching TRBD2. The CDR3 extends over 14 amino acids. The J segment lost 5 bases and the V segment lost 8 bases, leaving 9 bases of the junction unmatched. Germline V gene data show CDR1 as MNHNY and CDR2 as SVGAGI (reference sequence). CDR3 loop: CASPQLAGRETQYF. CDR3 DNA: TGTGCCAGCCCCCAGCTAGCGGGGAGGGAGACCCAGTACTTC.

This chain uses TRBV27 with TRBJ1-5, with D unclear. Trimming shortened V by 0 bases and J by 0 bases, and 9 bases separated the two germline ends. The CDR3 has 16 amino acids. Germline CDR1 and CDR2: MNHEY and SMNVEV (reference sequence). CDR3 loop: CASSLSPHNSNQPQHF. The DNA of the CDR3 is TGTGCCAGCAGTTTATCGCCTCATAATAGCAATCAGCCCCAGCATTTT.

CDR3 amino acids: CAWSVRRGTEAFF. CDR3 nucleotides: TGTGCCTGGAGTGTACGTAGGGGAACTGAAGCTTTCTTT. The gene calls are TRBV30 and TRBJ1-1; possible D gene TRBD1, 5 bases. The CDR3 has 13 residues. Germline V gives CDR1 GTSNPN, CDR2 SVGIG (reference sequence). Trimming removed 0 bases at V and 5 bases at J, with 10 bases between. The variable domain in full, with the rest retrieved from reference TRBV30 and TRBJ1-1, is SQTIHQWPATLVQPVGSPLSLECTVEGTSNPNLYWYRQAAGRGLQLLFYSVGIGQISSEVPQNLSASRPQDRQFILSSKKLLLSDSGFYLCAWSVRRGTEAFFGQGTRLTVV.

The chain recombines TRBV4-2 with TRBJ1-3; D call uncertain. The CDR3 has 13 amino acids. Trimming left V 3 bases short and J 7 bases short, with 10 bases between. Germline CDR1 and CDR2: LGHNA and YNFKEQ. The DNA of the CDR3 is TGTGCCAGCAGCCAGGAGACGGGGAACACCATATATTTT. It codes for CASSQETGNTIYF.

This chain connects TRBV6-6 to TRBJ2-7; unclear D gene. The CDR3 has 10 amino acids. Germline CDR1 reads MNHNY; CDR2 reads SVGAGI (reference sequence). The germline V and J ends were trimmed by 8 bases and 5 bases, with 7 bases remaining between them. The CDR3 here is CASGTDEQYF. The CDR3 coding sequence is TGTGCCAGCGGTACGGACGAGCAGTACTTC.

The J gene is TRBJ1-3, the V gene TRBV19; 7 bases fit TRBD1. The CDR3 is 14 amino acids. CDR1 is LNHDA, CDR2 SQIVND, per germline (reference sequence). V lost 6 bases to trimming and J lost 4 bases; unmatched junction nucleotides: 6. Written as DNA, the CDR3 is TGTGCCAGTAGCAGGGGGAGCTCCGGAAACACCATATATTTT. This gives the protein CASSRGSSGNTIYF.

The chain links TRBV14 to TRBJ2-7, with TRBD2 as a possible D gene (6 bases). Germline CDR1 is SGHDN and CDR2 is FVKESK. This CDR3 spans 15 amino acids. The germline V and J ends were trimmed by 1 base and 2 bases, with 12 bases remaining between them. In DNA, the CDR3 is TGTGCCAGCAGCCAAGCTTCCGGCGGGACCTACGAGCAGTACTTC. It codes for CASSQASGGTYEQYF.

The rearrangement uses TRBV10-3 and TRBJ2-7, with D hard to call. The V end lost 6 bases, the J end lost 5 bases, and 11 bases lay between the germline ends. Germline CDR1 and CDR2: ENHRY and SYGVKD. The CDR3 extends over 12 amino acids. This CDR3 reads CAISHAIDEQYF. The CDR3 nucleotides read TGTGCCATCAGCCACGCTATCGACGAGCAGTACTTC.

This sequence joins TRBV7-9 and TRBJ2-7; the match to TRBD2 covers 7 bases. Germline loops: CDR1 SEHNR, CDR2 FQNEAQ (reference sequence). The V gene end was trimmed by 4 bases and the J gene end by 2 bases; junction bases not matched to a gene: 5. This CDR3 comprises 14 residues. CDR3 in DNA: TGTGCCAGCAGCTCAAGCGGGACCGCCTACGAGCAGTACTTC. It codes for CASSSSGTAYEQYF. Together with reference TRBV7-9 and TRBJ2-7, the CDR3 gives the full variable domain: DTGVSQNPRHKITKRGQNVTFRCDPISEHNRLYWYRQTLGQGPEFLTYFQNEAQLEKSRLLSDRFSAERPKGSFSTLEIQRTEQGDSAMYLCASSSSGTAYEQYFGPGTRLTVT.

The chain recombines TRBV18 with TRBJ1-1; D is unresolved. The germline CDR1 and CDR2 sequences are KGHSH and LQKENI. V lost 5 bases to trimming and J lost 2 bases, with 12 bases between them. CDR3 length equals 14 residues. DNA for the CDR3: TGTGCCAGCTCAGAGACACAGTTCAACACTGAAGCTTTCTTT. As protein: CASSETQFNTEAFF.

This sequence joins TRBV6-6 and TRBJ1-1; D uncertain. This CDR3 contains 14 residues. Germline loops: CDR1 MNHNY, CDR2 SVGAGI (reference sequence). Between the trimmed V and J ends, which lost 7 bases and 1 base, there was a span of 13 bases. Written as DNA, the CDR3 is TGTGCCAGCATCAAGGCCACAGAGAACACTGAAGCTTTCTTT. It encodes CASIKATENTEAFF.